A single T cell receptor (beta chain) is shown here with its context. In the authors' workflow: Estimation of nucleated cell counts relied on the amplification of reference gene primers. This table comes from immunoSEQ multiplex PCR, and its TCRdb copy is limited to in-frame clones, with some not included. V, J and clone size reflect that table, while D and trimming were determined from the DNA. In the table there are 270,000 or so clones, 85% of which are singletons. This record comes from a study of blood T cell repertoires in COVID-19. Study details: The United States, Italy and Spain were the sources of the acute and convalescent COVID-19 samples. Sample material is recorded as cDNA or gDNA derived from T cells, B-cell-depleted T cells, or PBMCs.

This CDR3 has 17 amino acids. Germline CDR1 and CDR2: MNHEY and SMNVEV (reference sequence). V was clipped by 4 bases and J by 9 bases; unmatched bases: 14. The V and J genes are TRBV27 and TRBJ2-1; 11 bases agree with TRBD2. Sequencing input: peripheral blood. This receptor was identified in a human donor in a cohort sampled during active COVID-19. CDR3 bases: TGTGCCAGCAGTTCTCCGATAACTAGCGGGAGATCTGGTGAGCAGTTCTTC. Its translation is CASSSPITSGRSGEQFF.